In this sample, the clone carrying this T cell receptor beta chain turned up a few times. As for treatment: around 19 received Ad26.COV2.S at low or high dose, single or two shots; roughly five received placebo; per-sample allocation not given. All samples were drawn on day 63, counting from the first vaccine or placebo injection. The data are from a study of Ad26.COV2.S vaccination and SARS-CoV-2 variants. Libraries were prepared by immunoSEQ multiplex PCR; TCRdb keeps only in-frame clonotypes and omits some of them. Among around 370,000 clones, about 88% were seen once, and the ten largest hold approximately 3.5%. CDR1 ENHRY and CDR2 SYGVKD come from the germline V gene. The junction had 16 bases not matched to a gene; V was cut back by 7 bases and J by 8 bases. The CDR3 is 16 amino acids.

This chain connects TRBV10-3 to TRBJ2-1, with 8 nucleotides matching TRBD2. This sample comprised peripheral blood, obtained in a trial of Ad26.COV2.S vaccine versus placebo. The TCR originated in a person between 18 and 60 years old who received the Ad26.COV2.S COVID-19 vaccine or a placebo. CDR3 sequence: CAITFNPGLVGDEQFF. The DNA of the CDR3 is TGTGCCATCACCTTTAATCCGGGACTAGTAGGCGATGAGCAGTTCTTC.